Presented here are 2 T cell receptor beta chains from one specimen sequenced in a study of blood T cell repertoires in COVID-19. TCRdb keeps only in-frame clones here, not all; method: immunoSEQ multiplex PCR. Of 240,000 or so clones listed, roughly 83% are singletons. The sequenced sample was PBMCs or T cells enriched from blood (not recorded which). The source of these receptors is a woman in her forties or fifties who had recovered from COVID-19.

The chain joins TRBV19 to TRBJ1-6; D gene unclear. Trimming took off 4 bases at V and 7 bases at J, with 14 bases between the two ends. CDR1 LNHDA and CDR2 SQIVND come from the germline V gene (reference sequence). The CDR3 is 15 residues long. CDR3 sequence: CASSKPATVNSPLHF. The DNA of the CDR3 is TGTGCCAGTAGTAAGCCCGCTACCGTAAATTCACCCCTCCACTTT.

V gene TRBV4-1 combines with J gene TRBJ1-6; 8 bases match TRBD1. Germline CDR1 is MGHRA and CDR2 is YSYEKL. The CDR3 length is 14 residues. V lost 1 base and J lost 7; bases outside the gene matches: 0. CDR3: CASSQGQGNSPLHF. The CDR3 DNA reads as TGCGCCAGCAGCCAAGGACAGGGGAATTCACCCCTCCACTTT.